The subject of this entry is one T cell receptor beta chain. The sample originates from a study of naive and memory T cell subsets. Two oligonucleotides, mixed equimolar, formed the beta constant-region primer covering TRBC1 and TRBC2. Ligation attached a single-stranded oligonucleotide with a 12-nucleotide UMI and the SP2 primer to the cDNA 3' end. TCRdb reprocessed the UMI-ligation and nested PCR reads with MiXCR, giving one entry per CDR3 protein. The sample has around 40,000 distinct CDR3 sequences, more than 10% seen once; the top ten hold 20% to 25%. The V gene's germline CDR1 is SGHRS and CDR2 YFSETQ. CDR3 size: 15 residues. With 0 bases clipped from V and 0 bases from J, the junction kept 3 bases outside the gene matches. EMRA cells were CD45RA+CD27-, and effector memory cells CD45RA-CD27-.

The chain uses TRBV5-1 and TRBJ2-7; 7 nucleotides align to TRBD1. The receptor's source is a human donor in good health. Sequencing input: effector memory CD4+ T cells from blood. This sample's subset: effector memory, CD45RA- CD27-. The CDR3 spells CASSLAGTASYEQYF. The CDR3 nucleotides are TGCGCCAGCAGCTTGGCCGGGACAGCCTCCTACGAGCAGTACTTC.